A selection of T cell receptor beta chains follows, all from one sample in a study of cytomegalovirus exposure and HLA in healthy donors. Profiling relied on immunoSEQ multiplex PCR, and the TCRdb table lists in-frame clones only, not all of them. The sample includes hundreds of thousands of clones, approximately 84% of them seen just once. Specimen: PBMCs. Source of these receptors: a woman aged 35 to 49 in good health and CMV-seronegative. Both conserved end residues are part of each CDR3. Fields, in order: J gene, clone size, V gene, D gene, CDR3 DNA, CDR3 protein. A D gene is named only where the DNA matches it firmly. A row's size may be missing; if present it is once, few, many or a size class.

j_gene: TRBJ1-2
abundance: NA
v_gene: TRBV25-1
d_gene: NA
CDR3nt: TGTGCCAGCAGGGACCAGGAGACAGGAAACTATGGCTACACCTTC
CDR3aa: CASRDQETGNYGYTF

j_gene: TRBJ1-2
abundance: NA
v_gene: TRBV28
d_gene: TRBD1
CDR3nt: TGTGCCAGCAGTGACAGGGGAGCTAACTATGGCTACACCTTC
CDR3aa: CASSDRGANYGYTF

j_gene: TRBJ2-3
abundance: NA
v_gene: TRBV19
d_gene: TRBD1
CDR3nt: TGTGCCAGTAGTACGCGGACAGGGGTTAGATCAGATACGCAGTATTTT
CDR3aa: CASSTRTGVRSDTQYF

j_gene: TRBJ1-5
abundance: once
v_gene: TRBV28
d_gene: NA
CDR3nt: TGTGCCAGCAGTCCCGGGGGGGCGGGCAATCAGCCCCAGCATTTT
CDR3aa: CASSPGGAGNQPQHF

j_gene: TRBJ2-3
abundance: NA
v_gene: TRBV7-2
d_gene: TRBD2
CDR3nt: TGTGCCAGCAGCTTAGGTGGGGCTAGCGGGGGACGCACAGATACGCAGTATTTT
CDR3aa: CASSLGGASGGRTDTQYF

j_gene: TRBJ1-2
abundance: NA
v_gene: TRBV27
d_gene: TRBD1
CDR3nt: TGTGCCAGCAGCCACACCGGGACAGGGATGTATGGCTACACCTTC
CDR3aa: CASSHTGTGMYGYTF

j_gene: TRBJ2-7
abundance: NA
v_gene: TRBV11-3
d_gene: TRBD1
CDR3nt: TGTGCCAGCAGCCGCCAGGGGGCACGGGAGCAGTACTTC
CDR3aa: CASSRQGAREQYF

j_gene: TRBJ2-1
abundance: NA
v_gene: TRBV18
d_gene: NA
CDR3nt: TGTGCCAGCTCACCGCAGGGGCCCCAATACAATGAGCAGTTCTTC
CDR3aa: CASSPQGPQYNEQFF

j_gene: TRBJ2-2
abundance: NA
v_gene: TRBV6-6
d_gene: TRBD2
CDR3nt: TGTGCCAGCAGTTTACCCGGGGGGGCAGGTTCCGGGGAGCTGTTTTTT
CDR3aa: CASSLPGGAGSGELFF

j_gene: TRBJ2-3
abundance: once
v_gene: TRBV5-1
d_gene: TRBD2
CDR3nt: TGCGCCAGCAGCTCCGGAGCGGGGGGGATATCAGATACGCAGTATTTT
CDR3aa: CASSSGAGGISDTQYF

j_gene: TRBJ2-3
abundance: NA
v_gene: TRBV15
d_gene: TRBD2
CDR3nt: TGTGCCACTACCGGGACTATAAGCACAGATACGCAGTATTTT
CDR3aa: CATTGTISTDTQYF

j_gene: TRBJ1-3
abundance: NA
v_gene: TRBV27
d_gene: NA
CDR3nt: TGTGCCAGCAGTTTTAGTGGGGGCCGTGGAAACACCATATATTTT
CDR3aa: CASSFSGGRGNTIYF

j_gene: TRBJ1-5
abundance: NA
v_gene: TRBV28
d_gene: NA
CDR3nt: TGTGCCAGCAGTACGGGGGTACGGAATCAGCCCCAGCATTTT
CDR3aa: CASSTGVRNQPQHF

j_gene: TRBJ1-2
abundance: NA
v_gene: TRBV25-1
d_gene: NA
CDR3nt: TGTGCCAGCAGTGATCAGAACTATGGCTACACCTTC
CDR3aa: CASSDQNYGYTF

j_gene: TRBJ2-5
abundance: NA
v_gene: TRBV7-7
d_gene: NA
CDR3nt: TGTGCTAGCAGCTCGACAACCGGGACCCAGTACTTC
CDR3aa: CASSSTTGTQYF

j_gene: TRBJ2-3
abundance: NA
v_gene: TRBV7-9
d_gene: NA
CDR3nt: TGTTCCAGCAGCTTAGTTCCAGGGGCGCAGTATTTT
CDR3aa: CSSSLVPGAQYF

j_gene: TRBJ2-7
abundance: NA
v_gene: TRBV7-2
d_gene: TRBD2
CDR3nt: TGTGCCAGCAGCTTAGGACCGGGGGGTAAACGAGGCGAGCAGTACTTC
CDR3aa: CASSLGPGGKRGEQYF

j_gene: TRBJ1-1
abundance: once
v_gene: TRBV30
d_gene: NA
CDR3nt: TGTGCCTGGAGTTGGGGCCCGGATGAAGCTTTCTTT
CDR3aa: CAWSWGPDEAFF

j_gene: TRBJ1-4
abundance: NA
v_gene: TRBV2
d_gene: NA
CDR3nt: TGTGCCAGCAGTGAAAACAGGGTGACTAATGAAAAACTGTTTTTT
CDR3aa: CASSENRVTNEKLFF

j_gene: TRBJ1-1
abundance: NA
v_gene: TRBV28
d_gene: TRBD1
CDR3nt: TGTGCCGCCACATACAGGGGTGACACTGAAGCTTTCTTT
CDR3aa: CAATYRGDTEAFF

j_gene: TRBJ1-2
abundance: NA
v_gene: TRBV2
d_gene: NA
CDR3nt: TGTGCCAGCAGCCCCGAGTTCCAGGGAAACTATGGCTACACCTTC
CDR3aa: CASSPEFQGNYGYTF

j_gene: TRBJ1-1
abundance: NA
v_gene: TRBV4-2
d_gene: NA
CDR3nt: TGTGCCAGCAGGCGGGGGGGATTGAACACTGAAGCTTTCTTT
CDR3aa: CASRRGGLNTEAFF

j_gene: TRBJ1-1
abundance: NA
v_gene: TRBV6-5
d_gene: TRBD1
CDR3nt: TGTGCCAGCAGTCGGACAGGAGCTGAAGCTTTCTTT
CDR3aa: CASSRTGAEAFF

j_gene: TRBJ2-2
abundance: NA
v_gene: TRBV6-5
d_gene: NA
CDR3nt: TGTGCCAGCAGTTACTCGAGTGCGGGGGCAGTCGGGGAGCTGTTTTTT
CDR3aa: CASSYSSAGAVGELFF

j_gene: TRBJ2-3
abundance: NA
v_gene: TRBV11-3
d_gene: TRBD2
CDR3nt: TGTGCCAGCAGCTTAGGAGCGGGGGCGAGCACAGATACGCAGTATTTT
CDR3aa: CASSLGAGASTDTQYF

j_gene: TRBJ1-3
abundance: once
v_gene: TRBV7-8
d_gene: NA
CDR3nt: TGTGCCAGCAGCTTATCGTCAGGATTTCACTCTGGAAACACCATATATTTT
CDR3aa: CASSLSSGFHSGNTIYF

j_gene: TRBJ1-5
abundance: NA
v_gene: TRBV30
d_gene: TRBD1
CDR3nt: TGTGCCTGGAGTGTACCGGGACAGGCAAGTCAGCCCCAGCATTTT
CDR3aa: CAWSVPGQASQPQHF

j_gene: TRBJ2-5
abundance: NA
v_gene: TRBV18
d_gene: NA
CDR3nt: TGTGCCAGCTCAACAACAGGAACACAAGAGACCCAGTACTTC
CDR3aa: CASSTTGTQETQYF

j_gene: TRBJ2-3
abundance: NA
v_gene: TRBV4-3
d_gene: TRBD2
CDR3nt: TGCGCCAGCAGCCAAATAGCGGGAGGCACAGATACGCAGTATTTT
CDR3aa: CASSQIAGGTDTQYF

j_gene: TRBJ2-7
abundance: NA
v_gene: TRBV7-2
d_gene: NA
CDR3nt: TGTGCCAGCAGCTTATTCAGGACAGTCTCCTACGAGCAGTACTTC
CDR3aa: CASSLFRTVSYEQYF

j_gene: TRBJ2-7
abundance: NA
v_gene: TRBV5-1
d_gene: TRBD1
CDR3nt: TGCGCCAGCAGCTTGGACAGGGGGAAGGGCGAGCAGTACTTC
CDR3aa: CASSLDRGKGEQYF

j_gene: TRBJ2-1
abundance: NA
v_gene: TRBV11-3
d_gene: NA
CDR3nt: TGTGCCAGCAGCCCCCAACTCCTAGCAAATGAGCAGTTCTTC
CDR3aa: CASSPQLLANEQFF

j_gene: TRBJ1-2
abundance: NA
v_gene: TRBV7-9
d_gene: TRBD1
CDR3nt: TGTGCCAGCAGCAACGGACAGGACTATGGCTACACCTTC
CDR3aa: CASSNGQDYGYTF

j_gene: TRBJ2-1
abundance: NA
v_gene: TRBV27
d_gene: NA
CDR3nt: TGTGCCAGCAATTCCCACTACAATGAGCAGTTCTTC
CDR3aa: CASNSHYNEQFF

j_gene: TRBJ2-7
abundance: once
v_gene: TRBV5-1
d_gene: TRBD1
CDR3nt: TGCGCCAGCAGCTTGGGGGGACAGGGCTACGAGCAGTACTTC
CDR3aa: CASSLGGQGYEQYF

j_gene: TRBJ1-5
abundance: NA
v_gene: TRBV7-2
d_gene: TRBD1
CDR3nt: TGTGCCAGCAGCTTTACTCACAGGGGGGGTGATCAGCCCCAGCATTTT
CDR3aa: CASSFTHRGGDQPQHF